The 2 T cell receptor beta chains in this list originate from one sample, sequenced in a study of T cell responses to AZD1222 COVID-19 vaccine. TCRdb keeps only in-frame clones here, not all; method: immunoSEQ multiplex PCR. The sample shows tens of thousands of clones, 89% of them seen only once. The sequenced sample was peripheral blood, obtained on day 0 of AZD1222 vaccination. The origin of the receptors is an adult in good health.

This clone was seen a single time. V usage is TRBV4-1 and J usage is TRBJ1-1, with a tentative D call TRBD1 (5 bases). Germline V CDR1 and CDR2: MGHRA, YSYEKL. V gave up 2 bases and J gave up 1 base, with 14 bases separating them. The CDR3 covers 16 residues. CDR3 nucleotide sequence: TGCGCCAGCAGCCAAACTCAGGGACTAGGGAACACTGAAGCTTTCTTT. Protein sequence: CASSQTQGLGNTEAFF.

This clone was detected once. The genes are TRBV9 and TRBJ2-3, with D maybe TRBD2 (6 bases). Germline V gene sequence: CDR1 SGDLS, CDR2 YYNGEE. Trimming took off 0 bases at V and 0 bases at J, with 8 bases between the two ends. CDR3 length: 15 residues. The CDR3 protein is CASSVGLVSTDTQYF. The CDR3 coding sequence is TGTGCCAGCAGCGTAGGACTAGTTAGCACAGATACGCAGTATTTT.